This record looks at one T cell receptor beta chain sequence and its context. Its target antigen remains unknown. The sample holds no much larger clone one base away, and base qualities are not on file. The record originates from a study of T cell changes during pregnancy in multiple sclerosis (dated by TCRdb to about 2019). Notes on the research overall: Changes in the T cell repertoire over the course of pregnancy were examined in this study in women with multiple sclerosis.

The CDR3 spans 15 residues, from the cysteine through the phenylalanine. Just the 45-base CDR3 DNA is kept, in frame starting at base 1. Looking up the germline V gene yields CDR1 MNHEY and CDR2 SVGAGI. V loses 3 bases of germline sequence and J loses 5 bases, and the interval between the two ends is 14 bases. Receptors were amplified or captured by the immunoSEQ multiplex PCR assay. TCRdb mirrors the immuneACCESS table, restricted to in-frame sequences. Some clones are absent from its copies; in checked studies, under half trace to an unresolved V gene, and the reason for the others is unknown. For this sample the table gives approximately 48,000 clones, of which over 85% were detected only once. Roughly 3.2% of the sample is in the top ten clones.

Here the sequenced sample was CD8+ T cells from peripheral blood mononuclear cells, taken before pregnancy. The receptor's source is a female donor with multiple sclerosis, enrolled in a pregnancy study. The V gene is TRBV6-5 and the J gene is TRBJ2-1, and perhaps TRBD2 as D gene, on 5 matching bases. Here the CDR3 is given as CASSYEPVGDNEQFF. The bases are TGTGCCAGCAGTTATGAGCCGGTCGGGGACAATGAGCAGTTCTTC.